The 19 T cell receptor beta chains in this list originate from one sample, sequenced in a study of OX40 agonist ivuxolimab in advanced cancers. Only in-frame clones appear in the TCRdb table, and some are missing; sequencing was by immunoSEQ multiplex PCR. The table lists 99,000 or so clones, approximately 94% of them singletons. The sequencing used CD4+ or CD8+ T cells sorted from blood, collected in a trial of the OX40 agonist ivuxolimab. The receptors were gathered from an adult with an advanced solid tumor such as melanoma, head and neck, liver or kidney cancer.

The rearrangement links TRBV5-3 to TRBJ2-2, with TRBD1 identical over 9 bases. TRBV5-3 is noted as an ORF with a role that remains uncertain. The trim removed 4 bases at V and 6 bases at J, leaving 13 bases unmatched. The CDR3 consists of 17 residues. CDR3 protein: CARSPGGTGKRAGELFF. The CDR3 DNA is TGTGCCAGAAGCCCCGGCGGGACAGGGAAGAGGGCCGGGGAGCTGTTTTTT.

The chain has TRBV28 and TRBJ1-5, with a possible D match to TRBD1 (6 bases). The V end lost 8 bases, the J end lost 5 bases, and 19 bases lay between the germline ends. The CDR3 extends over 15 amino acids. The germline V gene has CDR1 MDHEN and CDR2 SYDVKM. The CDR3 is CASSWGGLRDQPQHF. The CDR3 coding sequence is TGTGCCAGCTCCTGGGGGGGGCTGCGCGATCAGCCCCAGCATTTT. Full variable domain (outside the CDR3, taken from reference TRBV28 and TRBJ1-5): DVKVTQSSRYLVKRTGEKVFLECVQDMDHENMFWYRQDPGLGLRLIYFSYDVKMKEKGDIPEGYSVSREKKERFSLILESASTNQTSMYLCASSWGGLRDQPQHFGDGTRLSIL.

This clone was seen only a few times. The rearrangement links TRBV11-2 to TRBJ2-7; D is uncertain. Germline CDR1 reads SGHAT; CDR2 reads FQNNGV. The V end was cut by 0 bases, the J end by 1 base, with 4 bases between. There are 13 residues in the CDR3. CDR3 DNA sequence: TGTGCCAGCAGCTTAGATCGGTCCTACGAGCAGTACTTC. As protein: CASSLDRSYEQYF.

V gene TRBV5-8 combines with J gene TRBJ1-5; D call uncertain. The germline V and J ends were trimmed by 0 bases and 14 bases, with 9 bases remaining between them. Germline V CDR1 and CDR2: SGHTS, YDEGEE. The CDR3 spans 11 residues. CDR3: CASSLVGGKHF. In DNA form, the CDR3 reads TGTGCCAGCAGCTTGGTCGGAGGCAAGCATTTT.

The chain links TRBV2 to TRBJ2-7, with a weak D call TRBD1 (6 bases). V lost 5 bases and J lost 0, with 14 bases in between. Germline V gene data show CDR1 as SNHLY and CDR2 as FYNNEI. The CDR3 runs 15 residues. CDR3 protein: CASSLDRPISYEQYF. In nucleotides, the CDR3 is TGTGCCAGCAGTTTAGACAGGCCGATCTCCTACGAGCAGTACTTC.

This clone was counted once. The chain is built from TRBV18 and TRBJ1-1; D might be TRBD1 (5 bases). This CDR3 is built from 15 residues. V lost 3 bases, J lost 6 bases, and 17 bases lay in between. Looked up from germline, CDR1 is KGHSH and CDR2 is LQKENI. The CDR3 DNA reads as TGTGCCAGCTCACCTTCCGCAGGGTCAAGGCCTGAAGCTTTCTTT. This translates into CASSPSAGSRPEAFF. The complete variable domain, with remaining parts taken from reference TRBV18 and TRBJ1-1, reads NAGVMQNPRHLVRRRGQEARLRCSPMKGHSHVYWYRQLPEEGLKFMVYLQKENIIDESGMPKERFSAEFPKEGPSILRIQQVVRGDSAAYFCASSPSAGSRPEAFFGQGTRLTVV.

The CDR3 sequence: CASSKRPNNQPQHF. CDR3 nucleotide sequence: TGTGCCAGTAGTAAACGCCCCAACAATCAGCCCCAGCATTTT. The chain uses TRBV19 and TRBJ1-5, with no clear D. The V gene's germline CDR1 is LNHDA and CDR2 SQIVND (reference sequence). CDR3 length: 14 residues. Trimming pared 4 bases from V and 3 bases from J, leaving 10 bases between.

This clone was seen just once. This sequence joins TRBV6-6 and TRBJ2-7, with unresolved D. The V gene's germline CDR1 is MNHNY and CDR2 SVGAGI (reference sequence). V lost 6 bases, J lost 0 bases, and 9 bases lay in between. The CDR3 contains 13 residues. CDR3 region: CASSRTVSYEQYF. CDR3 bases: TGTGCCAGCAGCCGCACCGTCTCCTACGAGCAGTACTTC.

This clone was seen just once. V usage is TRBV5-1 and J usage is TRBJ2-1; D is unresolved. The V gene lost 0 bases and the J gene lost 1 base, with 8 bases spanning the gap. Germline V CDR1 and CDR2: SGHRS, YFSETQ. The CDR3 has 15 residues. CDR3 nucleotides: TGCGCCAGCAGCTTGGGGCAGCCTTCCTACAATGAGCAGTTCTTC. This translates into CASSLGQPSYNEQFF.

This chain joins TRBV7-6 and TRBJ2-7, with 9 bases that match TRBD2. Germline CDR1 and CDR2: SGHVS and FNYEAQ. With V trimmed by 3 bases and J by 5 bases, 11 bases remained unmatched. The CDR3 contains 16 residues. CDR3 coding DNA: TGTGCCAGCAGCTTTAGTGGCGGGAGGGCCGCGAACGAGCAGTACTTC. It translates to CASSFSGGRAANEQYF.

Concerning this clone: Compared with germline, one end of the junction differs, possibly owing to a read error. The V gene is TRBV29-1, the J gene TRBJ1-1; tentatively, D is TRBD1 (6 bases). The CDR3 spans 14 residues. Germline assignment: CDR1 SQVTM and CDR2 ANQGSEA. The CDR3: CSALQQGGNAEAFF. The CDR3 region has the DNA TGCAGCGCCCTACAACAGGGTGGGAACGCTGAAGCTTTCTTT.

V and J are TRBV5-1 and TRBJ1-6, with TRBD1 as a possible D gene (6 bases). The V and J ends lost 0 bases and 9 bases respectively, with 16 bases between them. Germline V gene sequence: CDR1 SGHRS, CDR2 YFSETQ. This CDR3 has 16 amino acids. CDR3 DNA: TGCGCCAGCAGCTTGGGGGGGACATCTCCAAGTTCACCCCTCCACTTT. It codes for CASSLGGTSPSSPLHF.

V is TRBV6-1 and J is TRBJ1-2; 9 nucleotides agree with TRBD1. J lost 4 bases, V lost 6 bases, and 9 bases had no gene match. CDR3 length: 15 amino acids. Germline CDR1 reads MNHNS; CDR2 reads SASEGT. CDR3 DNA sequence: TGTGCCAGCAGCTCCGGGACAGGGAGCCTCTATGGCTACACCTTC. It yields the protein CASSSGTGSLYGYTF.

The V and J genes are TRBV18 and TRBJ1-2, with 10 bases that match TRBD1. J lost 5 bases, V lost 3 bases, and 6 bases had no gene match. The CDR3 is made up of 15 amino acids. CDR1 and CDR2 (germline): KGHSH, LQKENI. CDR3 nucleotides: TGTGCCAGCTCACCCGGGACAGGGGTGGGATATGGCTACACCTTC. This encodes CASSPGTGVGYGYTF.

The CDR3 is CASSSTRGPNYGYTF. The CDR3 nucleotides are TGTGCCAGCAGCTCCACCAGGGGGCCTAACTATGGCTACACCTTC. This rearrangement joins TRBV28 to TRBJ1-2; 8 bases map to TRBD1. Germline V CDR1 and CDR2: MDHEN, SYDVKM. V shed 6 bases, J shed 0 bases, and the junction held 6 bases outside the gene matches. The CDR3 is 15 residues long.

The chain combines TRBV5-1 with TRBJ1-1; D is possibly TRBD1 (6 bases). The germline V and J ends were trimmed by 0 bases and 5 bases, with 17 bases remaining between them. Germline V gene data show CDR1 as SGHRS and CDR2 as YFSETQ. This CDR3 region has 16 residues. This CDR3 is CASSLAGMWGATEAFF. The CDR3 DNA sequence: TGCGCCAGCAGCTTGGCTGGGATGTGGGGGGCTACTGAAGCTTTCTTT.

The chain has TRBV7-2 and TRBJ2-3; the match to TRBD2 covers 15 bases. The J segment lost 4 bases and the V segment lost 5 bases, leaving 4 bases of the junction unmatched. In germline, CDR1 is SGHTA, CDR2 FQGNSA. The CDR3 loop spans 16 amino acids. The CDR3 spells CASSDGLAGGADTQYF. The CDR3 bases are TGTGCCAGCAGCGACGGACTAGCGGGGGGGGCAGATACGCAGTATTTT.

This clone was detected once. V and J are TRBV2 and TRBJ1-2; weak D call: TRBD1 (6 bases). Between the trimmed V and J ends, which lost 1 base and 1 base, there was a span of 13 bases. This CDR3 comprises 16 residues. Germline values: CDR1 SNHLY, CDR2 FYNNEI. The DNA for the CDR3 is TGTGCCAGCAGTGAAGAAGGGGGGAAGGGTAACTATGGCTACACCTTC. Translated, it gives CASSEEGGKGNYGYTF. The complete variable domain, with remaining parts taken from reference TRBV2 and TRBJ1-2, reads EPEVTQTPSHQVTQMGQEVILRCVPISNHLYFYWYRQILGQKVEFLVSFYNNEISEKSEIFDDQFSVERPDGSNFTLKIRSTKLEDSAMYFCASSEEGGKGNYGYTFGSGTRLTVV.

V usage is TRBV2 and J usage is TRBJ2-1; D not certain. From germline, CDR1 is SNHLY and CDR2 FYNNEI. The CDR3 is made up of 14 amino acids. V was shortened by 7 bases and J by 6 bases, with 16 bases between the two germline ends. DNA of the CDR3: TGTGCCAGCACGCGCCAGGCAGGTGGCAATGAGCAGTTCTTC. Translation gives CASTRQAGGNEQFF.